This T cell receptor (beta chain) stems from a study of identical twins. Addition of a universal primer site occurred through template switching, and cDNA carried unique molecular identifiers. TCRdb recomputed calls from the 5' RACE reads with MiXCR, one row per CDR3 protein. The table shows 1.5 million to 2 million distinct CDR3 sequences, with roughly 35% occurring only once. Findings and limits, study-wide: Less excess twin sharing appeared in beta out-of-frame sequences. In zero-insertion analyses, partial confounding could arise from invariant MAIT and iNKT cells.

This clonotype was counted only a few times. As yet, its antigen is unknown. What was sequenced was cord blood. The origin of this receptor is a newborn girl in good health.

The CDR3 spells CASSQPGTGSYGYTF. CDR3 in DNA: TGTGCCAGCAGCCAACCCGGGACAGGGAGCTATGGCTACACCTTC. The chain carries TRBV3-1 and TRBJ1-2, with TRBD1 identical over 9 bases. The length of the CDR3 is 15 residues. Germline loops: CDR1 LGHDT, CDR2 YNNKEL (reference sequence). Trimming removed 2 bases from V and 4 bases from J; junction bases left unmatched: 5.